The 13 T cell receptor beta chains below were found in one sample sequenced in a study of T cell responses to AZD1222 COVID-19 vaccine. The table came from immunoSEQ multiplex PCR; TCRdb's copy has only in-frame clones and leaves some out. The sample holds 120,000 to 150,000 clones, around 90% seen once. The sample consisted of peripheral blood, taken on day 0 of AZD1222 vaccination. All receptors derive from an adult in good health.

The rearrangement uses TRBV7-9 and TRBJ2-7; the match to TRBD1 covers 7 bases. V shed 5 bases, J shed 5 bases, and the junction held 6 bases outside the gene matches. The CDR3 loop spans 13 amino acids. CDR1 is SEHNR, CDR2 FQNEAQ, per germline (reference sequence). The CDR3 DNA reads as TGTGCCAGCAGCCACCCCGACAGGGACGAGCAGTACTTC. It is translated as CASSHPDRDEQYF.

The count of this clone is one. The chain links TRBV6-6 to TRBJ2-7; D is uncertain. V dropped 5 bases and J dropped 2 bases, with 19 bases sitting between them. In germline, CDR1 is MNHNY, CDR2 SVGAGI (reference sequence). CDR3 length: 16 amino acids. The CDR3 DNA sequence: TGTGCCAGCAGTCGACGCACAGCCGTAACTCCCTACGAGCAGTACTTC. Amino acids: CASSRRTAVTPYEQYF.

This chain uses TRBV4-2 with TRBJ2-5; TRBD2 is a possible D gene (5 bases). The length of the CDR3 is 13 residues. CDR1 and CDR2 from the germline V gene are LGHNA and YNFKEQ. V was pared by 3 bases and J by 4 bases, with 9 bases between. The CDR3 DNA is TGTGCCAGCAGCCATGGACGGGGAGAGACCCAGTACTTC. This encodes CASSHGRGETQYF.

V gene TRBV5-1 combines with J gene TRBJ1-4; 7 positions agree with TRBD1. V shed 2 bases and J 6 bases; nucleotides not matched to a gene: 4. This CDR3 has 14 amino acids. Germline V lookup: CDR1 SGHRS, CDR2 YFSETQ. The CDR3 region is CASSFRGIDEKLFF. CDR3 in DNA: TGCGCCAGCAGCTTCAGGGGGATAGATGAAAAACTGTTTTTT.

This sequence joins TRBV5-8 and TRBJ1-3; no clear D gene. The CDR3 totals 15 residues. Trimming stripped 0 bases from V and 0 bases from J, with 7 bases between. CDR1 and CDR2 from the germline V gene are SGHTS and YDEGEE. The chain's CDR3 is CASSLGAVSGNTIYF. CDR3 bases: TGTGCCAGCAGCTTGGGGGCAGTCTCTGGAAACACCATATATTTT.

The CDR3 DNA is TGTGCCAGCAGCCAGGTCAGAAATCAGCCCCAGCATTTT. Amino acids: CASSQVRNQPQHF. The J gene is TRBJ1-5, the V gene TRBV3-1 (or the pseudogene TRBV3-2); unclear D gene. Per germline, CDR1 LGHDT and CDR2 YNNKEL (reference sequence). This CDR3 comprises 13 residues. Trimming shortened V by 3 bases and J by 4 bases, and 7 bases separated the two germline ends.

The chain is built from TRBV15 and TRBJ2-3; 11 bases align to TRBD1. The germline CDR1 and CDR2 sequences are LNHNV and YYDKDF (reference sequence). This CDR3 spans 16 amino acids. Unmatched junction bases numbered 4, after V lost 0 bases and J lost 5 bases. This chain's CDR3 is CATSRDRTGGLDTQYF. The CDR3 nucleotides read TGTGCCACCAGCAGAGATCGGACAGGGGGCTTAGATACGCAGTATTTT.

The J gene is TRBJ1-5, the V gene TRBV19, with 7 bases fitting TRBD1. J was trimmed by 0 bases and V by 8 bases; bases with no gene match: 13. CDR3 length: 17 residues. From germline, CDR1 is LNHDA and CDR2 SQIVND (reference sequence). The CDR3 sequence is CASRSGQLSDSNQPQHF. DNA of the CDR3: TGTGCCAGTCGCTCGGGACAGCTCTCCGATAGCAATCAGCCCCAGCATTTT.

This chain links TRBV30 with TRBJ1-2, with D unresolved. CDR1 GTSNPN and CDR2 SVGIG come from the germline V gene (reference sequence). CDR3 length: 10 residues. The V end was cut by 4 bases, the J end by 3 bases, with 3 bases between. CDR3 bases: TGTGCCTGGAAAGACTATGGCTACACCTTC. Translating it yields CAWKDYGYTF.

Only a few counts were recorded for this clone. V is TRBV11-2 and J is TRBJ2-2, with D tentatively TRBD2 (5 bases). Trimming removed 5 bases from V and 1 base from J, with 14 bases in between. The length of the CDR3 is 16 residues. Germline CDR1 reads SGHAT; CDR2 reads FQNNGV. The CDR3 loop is CASSPALGGNTGELFF. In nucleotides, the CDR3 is TGTGCCAGCAGCCCAGCCCTAGGAGGGAACACCGGGGAGCTGTTTTTT.

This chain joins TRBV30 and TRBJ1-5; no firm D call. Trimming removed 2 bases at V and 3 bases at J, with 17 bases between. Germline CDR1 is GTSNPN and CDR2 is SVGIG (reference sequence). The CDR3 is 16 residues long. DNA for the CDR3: TGTGCCTGGAGTACTACCGAAGGGTCCCCCAATCAGCCCCAGCATTTT. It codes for CAWSTTEGSPNQPQHF.

The CDR3 reads CAIKSDRSSYEQYF. The DNA for the CDR3 is TGTGCCATCAAGAGCGACAGGAGCTCCTACGAGCAGTACTTC. The chain links TRBV10-3 to TRBJ2-7; perhaps TRBD1 as D (6 bases). CDR1 is ENHRY, CDR2 SYGVKD, per germline. The length of the CDR3 is 14 residues. Trimming pared 7 bases from V and 0 bases from J, leaving 13 bases between.

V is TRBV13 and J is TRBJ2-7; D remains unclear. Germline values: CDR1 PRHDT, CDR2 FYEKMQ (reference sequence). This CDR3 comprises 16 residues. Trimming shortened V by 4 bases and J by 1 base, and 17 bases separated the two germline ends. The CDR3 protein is CASSSPPRSSSYEQYF. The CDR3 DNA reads TGTGCCAGCAGCTCCCCCCCCCGGTCTTCGTCCTACGAGCAGTACTTC.